This TCR beta chain was sequenced during a study of blood T cell repertoires in COVID-19. Study-level background: Sites across the United States, Italy and Spain contributed samples from acute and convalescent COVID-19. PBMCs, B-cell-depleted T cells, or T cells were the source of the cDNA or gDNA that made up the material.

As processed by the authors: Amplification of reference gene primers provided the estimated nucleated cell counts. Using immunoSEQ multiplex PCR, the repertoire was profiled, and TCRdb retains in-frame clones only, with some absent. V, J and clone size reflect that table, while D and trimming were determined from the DNA. The sample lists about 240,000 clones; around 86% were seen once. The sequenced sample consisted of peripheral blood. The receptor was derived from a woman in her seventies with active or convalescent COVID-19.

CDR3 in amino acids: CASSPPNTGESEKLFF. CDR3 nucleotide sequence: TGTGCCAGCTCACCACCAAACACAGGGGAGTCTGAAAAACTGTTTTTT. The chain joins TRBV18 to TRBJ1-4; 7 bases fit TRBD1. Germline V CDR1 and CDR2: KGHSH, LQKENI. With V trimmed by 0 bases and J by 7 bases, 8 bases remained unmatched. This CDR3 spans 16 amino acids.